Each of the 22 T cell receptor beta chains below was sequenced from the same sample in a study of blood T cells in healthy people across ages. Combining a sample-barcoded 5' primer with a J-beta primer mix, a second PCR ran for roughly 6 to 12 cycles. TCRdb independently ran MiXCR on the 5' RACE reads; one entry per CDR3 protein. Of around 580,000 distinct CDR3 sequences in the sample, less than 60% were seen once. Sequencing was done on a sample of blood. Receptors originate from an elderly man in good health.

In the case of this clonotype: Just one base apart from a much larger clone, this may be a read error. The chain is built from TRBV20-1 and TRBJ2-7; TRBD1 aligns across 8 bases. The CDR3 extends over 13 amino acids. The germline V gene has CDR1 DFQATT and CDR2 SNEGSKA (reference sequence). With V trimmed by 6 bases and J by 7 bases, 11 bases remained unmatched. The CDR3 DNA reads TGCAGTGCCGAGGGGACAGGTTACAATGAGCAGTACTTC. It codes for CSAEGTGYNEQYF.

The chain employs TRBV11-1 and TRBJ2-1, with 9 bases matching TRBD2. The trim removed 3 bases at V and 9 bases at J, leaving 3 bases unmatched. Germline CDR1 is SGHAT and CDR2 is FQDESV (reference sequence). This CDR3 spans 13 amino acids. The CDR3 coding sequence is TGTGCCAGCAGCTTTAGCGGGAGACGTGAGCAGTTCTTC. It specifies CASSFSGRREQFF.

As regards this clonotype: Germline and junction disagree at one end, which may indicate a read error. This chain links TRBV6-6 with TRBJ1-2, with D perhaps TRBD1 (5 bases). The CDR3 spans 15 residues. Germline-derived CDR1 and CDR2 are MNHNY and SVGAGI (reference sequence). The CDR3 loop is CASSYLAGTGYAYTF. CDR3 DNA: TGTGCCAGCAGTTACCTTGCAGGGACTGGCTATGCCTACACCTTT.

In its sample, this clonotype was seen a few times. CDR3 DNA sequence: TGTGCCAGCAGCTTAGGCCCTGAAGACGATGGCTACACCTTC. Protein: CASSLGPEDDGYTF. The chain is built from TRBV7-3 and TRBJ1-2; D uncertain. Germline CDR1 SGHTA, CDR2 FQGTGA. V was shortened by 2 bases and J by 6 bases, with 13 bases between the two germline ends. The CDR3 is 14 residues long.

CDR3 DNA sequence: TGTGCCAGCAGCGTAGAGTGGTGGGGACAGGCCGGCGATGAGCAGTACTTC. This encodes CASSVEWWGQAGDEQYF. The chain carries TRBV9 and TRBJ2-7, with 8 bases lining up with TRBD1. Unmatched junction bases numbered 15, after V lost 0 bases and J lost 7 bases. Germline V gives CDR1 SGDLS, CDR2 YYNGEE. This CDR3 spans 17 amino acids.

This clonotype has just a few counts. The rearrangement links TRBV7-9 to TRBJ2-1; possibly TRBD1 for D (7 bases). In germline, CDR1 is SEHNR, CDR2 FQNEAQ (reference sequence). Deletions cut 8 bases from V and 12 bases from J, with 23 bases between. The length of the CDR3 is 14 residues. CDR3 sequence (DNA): TGTGCCAGCGGACCACAGGGGACTCCTGGGTGGCAGTTCTTC. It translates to CASGPQGTPGWQFF.

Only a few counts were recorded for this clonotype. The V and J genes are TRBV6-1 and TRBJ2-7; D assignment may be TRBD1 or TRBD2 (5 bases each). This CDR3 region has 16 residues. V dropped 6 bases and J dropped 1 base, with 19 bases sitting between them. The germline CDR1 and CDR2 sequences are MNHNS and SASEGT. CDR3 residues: CASSAGTGSGSYEQYF. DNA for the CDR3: TGTGCCAGCAGCGCCGGGACGGGTTCAGGGTCCTACGAGCAGTACTTC.

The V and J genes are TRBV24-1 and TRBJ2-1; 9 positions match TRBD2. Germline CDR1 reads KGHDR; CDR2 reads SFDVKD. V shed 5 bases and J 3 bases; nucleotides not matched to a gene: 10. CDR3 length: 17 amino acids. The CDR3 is CATSAGGLATHYNEQFF. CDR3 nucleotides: TGTGCCACCAGTGCCGGGGGACTAGCTACACACTACAATGAGCAGTTCTTC.

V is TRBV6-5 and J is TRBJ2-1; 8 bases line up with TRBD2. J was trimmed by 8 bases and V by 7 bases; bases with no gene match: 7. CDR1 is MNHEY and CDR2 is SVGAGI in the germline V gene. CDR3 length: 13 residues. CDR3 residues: CASTRGGWDEQFF. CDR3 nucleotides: TGTGCCAGCACACGGGGGGGCTGGGATGAGCAGTTCTTC.

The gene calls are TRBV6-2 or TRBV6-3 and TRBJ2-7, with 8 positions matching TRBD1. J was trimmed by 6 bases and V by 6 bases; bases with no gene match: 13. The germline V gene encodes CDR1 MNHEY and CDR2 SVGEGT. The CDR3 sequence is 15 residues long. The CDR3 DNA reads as TGTGCCAGCAGCGTAAGTAGACAGGGGTTGGGCGAGCAGTACTTC. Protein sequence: CASSVSRQGLGEQYF.

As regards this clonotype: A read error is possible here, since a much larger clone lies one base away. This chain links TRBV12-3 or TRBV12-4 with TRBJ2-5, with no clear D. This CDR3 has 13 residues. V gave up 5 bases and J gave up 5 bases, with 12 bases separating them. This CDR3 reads CASSVVGGETQYF. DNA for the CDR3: TGTGCCAGCAGTGTGGTGGGTGGGGAGACCCAGTACTTC.

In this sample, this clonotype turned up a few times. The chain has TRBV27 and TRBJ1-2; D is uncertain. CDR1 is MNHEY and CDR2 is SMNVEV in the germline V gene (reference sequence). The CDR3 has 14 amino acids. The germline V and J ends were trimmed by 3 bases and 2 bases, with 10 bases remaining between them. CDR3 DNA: TGTGCCAGCAGTTTGGCAGGCTCCAACTATGGCTACACCTTC. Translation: CASSLAGSNYGYTF.

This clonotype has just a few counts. The CDR3 sequence is CSAPKGQGREQYF. In nucleotides, the CDR3 is TGCAGTGCCCCGAAGGGACAGGGGAGGGAGCAGTACTTC. The chain is built from TRBV20-1 and TRBJ2-7; 10 bases agree with TRBD1. V was clipped by 6 bases and J by 7 bases; unmatched bases: 9. The CDR3 runs to 13 residues. Per the germline V gene, CDR1 is DFQATT and CDR2 is SNEGSKA (reference sequence).

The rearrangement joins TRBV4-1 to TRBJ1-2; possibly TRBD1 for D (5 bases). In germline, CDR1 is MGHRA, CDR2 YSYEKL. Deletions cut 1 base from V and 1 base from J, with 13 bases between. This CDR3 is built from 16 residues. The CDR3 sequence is CASSQGGGGVNYGYTF. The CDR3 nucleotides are TGCGCCAGCAGCCAAGGGGGCGGAGGGGTTAACTATGGCTACACCTTC.

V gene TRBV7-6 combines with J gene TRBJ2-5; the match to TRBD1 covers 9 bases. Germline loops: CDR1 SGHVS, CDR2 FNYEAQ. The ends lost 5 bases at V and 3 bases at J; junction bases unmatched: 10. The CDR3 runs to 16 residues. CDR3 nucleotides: TGTGCCAGCAGCCTGCTACCGGGACAGGGCGAAGAGACCCAGTACTTC. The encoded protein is CASSLLPGQGEETQYF.

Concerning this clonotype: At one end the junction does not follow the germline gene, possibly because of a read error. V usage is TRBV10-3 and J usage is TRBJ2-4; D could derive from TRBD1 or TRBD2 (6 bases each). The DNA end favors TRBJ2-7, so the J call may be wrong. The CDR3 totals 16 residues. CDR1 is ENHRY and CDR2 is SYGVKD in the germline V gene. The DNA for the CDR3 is TGTGTCATCAGTGAGCCGGGGGCTCTGGGGACCTACGAGCAGTACTTC. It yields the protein CVISEPGALGTYEQYF.

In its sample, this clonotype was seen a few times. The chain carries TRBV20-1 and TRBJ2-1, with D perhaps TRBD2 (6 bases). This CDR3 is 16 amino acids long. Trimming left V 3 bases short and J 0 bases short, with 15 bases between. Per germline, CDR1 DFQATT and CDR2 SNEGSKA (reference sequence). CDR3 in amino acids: CSARTGDFSSYNEQFF. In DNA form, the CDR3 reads TGCAGTGCTAGGACCGGGGACTTTAGCTCCTACAATGAGCAGTTCTTC.

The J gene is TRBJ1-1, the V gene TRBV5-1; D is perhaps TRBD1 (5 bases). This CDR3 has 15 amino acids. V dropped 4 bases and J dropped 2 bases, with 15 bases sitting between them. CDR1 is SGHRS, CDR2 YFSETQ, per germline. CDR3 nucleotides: TGCGCCAGCAGCCAATTAGGGACGACTAACACTGAAGCTTTCTTT. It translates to CASSQLGTTNTEAFF.

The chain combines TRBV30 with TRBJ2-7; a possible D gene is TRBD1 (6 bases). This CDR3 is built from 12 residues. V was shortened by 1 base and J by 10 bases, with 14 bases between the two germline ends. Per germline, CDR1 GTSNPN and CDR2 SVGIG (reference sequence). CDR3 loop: CAWSGPSGAQYF. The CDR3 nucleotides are TGTGCCTGGAGTGGACCATCAGGGGCCCAGTACTTC.

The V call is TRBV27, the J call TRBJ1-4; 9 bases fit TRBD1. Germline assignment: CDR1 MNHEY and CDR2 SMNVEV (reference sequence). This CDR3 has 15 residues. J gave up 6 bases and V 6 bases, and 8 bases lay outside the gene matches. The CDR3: CASRLSRDRDEKLFF. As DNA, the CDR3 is TGTGCCAGCAGACTATCCCGGGACAGGGATGAAAAACTGTTTTTT.

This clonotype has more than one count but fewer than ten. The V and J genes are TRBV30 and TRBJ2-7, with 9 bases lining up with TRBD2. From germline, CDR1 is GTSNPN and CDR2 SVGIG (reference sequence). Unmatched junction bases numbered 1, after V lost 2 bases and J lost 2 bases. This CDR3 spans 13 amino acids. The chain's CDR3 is CAWSPSGAYEQYF. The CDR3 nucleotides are TGTGCCTGGAGTCCTAGCGGGGCCTACGAGCAGTACTTC.

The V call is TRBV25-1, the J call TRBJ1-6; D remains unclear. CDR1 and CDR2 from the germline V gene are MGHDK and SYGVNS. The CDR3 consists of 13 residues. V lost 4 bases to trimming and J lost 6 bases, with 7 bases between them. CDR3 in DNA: TGTGCCAGCAGTGTGTGGACTAATTCACCCCTCCACTTT. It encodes CASSVWTNSPLHF.